This entry lists 10 T cell receptor beta chains sequenced from one sample in a study of blood T cell repertoires in COVID-19. Clones were read by immunoSEQ multiplex PCR, and TCRdb kept only the in-frame ones, dropping some. The data show 240,000 or so clones, around 90% seen once. The sequencing input was peripheral blood. The source is a man in his fifties or sixties who had recovered from COVID-19.

The genes are TRBV5-4 and TRBJ2-7; 7 bases align to TRBD1. Germline V gives CDR1 SGHNT, CDR2 YYREEE (reference sequence). After removal of 4 bases from V and 7 bases from J, the junction contained 8 bases not matched to a gene. The CDR3 has 13 amino acids. Written as DNA, the CDR3 is TGTGCCAGCAGCACCGGGACAGAACGGGAGCAGTACTTC. It encodes CASSTGTEREQYF.

V gene TRBV2 combines with J gene TRBJ2-1; TRBD1 agrees at 10 bases. Germline V CDR1 and CDR2: SNHLY, FYNNEI. The CDR3 is 15 residues long. V lost 6 bases, J lost 3 bases, and 5 bases stayed unmatched. For the CDR3, the DNA is TGTGCCAGCAGAGAGGACAGGGGGATCTACAATGAGCAGTTCTTC. This sequence encodes CASREDRGIYNEQFF.

The rearrangement links TRBV4-2 to TRBJ2-1; D remains unclear. Germline loops: CDR1 LGHNA, CDR2 YNFKEQ. Trimming stripped 0 bases from V and 10 bases from J, with 19 bases between. The CDR3 sequence is 16 residues long. The CDR3 is CASSQDLGEKSREQFF. CDR3 nucleotides: TGTGCCAGCAGCCAAGATCTAGGAGAGAAGTCCAGAGAGCAGTTCTTC.

The chain recombines TRBV5-6 with TRBJ1-1; D not resolved. The CDR3 runs to 15 residues. Trimming took 4 bases from V and 1 from J, leaving 14 bases between them. Germline assignment: CDR1 SGHDT and CDR2 YYEEEE. The CDR3 DNA follows: TGTGCCAGCAGCCACATAAACCGGGAGAACACTGAAGCTTTCTTT. It specifies CASSHINRENTEAFF.

V is TRBV9 and J is TRBJ1-6; the D is unclear. Germline V gives CDR1 SGDLS, CDR2 YYNGEE. The CDR3 has 16 residues. V was pared by 3 bases and J by 0 bases, with 10 bases between. The CDR3 region has the DNA TGTGCCAGCAGCGCAGTACAGAGCTCCTATAATTCACCCCTCCACTTT. It codes for CASSAVQSSYNSPLHF. Looking up the rest from reference TRBV9 and TRBJ1-6 gives the full variable domain: DSGVTQTPKHLITATGQRVTLRCSPRSGDLSVYWYQQSLDQGLQFLIQYYNGEERAKGNILERFSAQQFPDLHSELNLSSLELGDSALYFCASSAVQSSYNSPLHFGNGTRLTVT.

This chain uses TRBV15 with TRBJ2-5; D is unclear. CDR3 length equals 16 residues. Germline V lookup: CDR1 LNHNV, CDR2 YYDKDF (reference sequence). Trimming removed 2 bases at V and 0 bases at J, with 13 bases between. CDR3 sequence: CATSRSIRMYQETQYF. As DNA, the CDR3 is TGTGCCACCAGCAGATCTATTCGAATGTACCAAGAGACCCAGTACTTC.

The rearrangement links TRBV18 to TRBJ1-4; 8 bases agree with TRBD1. Unmatched junction bases numbered 5, after V lost 4 bases and J lost 7 bases. There are 14 residues in the CDR3. The germline V gene encodes CDR1 KGHSH and CDR2 LQKENI. CDR3: CASSLGQGPEKLFF. The CDR3, as DNA: TGTGCCAGCTCACTAGGACAGGGTCCTGAAAAACTGTTTTTT.

The chain joins TRBV6-5 to TRBJ1-4; D is possibly TRBD1 (5 bases). Trimming removed 6 bases at V and 10 bases at J, with 18 bases between. The CDR3 runs to 14 residues. Germline assignment: CDR1 MNHEY and CDR2 SVGAGI. CDR3 sequence: CASRSQGYYGKLFF. The DNA of the CDR3 is TGTGCCAGCAGGTCCCAGGGATACTATGGAAAACTGTTTTTT.

This chain uses TRBV6-4 with TRBJ2-7, with D perhaps TRBD1 (5 bases). The ends were cut back, 2 bases at V and 2 bases at J, with 16 bases in the middle. Germline CDR1 is MRHNA and CDR2 is SNTAGT. The CDR3 totals 16 residues. The CDR3 reads CASSDACMGRTYEQYV. The CDR3 DNA is TGTGCCAGCAGTGACGCCTGCATGGGGCGCACCTACGAGCAGTACGTC.

The chain links TRBV6-2 or TRBV6-3 to TRBJ2-3; 9 bases fit TRBD2. V dropped 6 bases and J dropped 0; count of bases not matched to a gene: 13. The CDR3 runs to 18 residues. CDR1 and CDR2 (germline): MNHEY, SVGEGT. In DNA, the CDR3 is TGTGCCAGCAGCGCAGGGGCCCTAGCGGGGATTAGCACAGATACGCAGTATTTT. Its translation: CASSAGALAGISTDTQYF.